Listed here is a single T cell receptor beta chain. Its cognate antigen is unknown. The data originate from a study of identical twins. Study findings and constraints: Without tracking the same donors, conclusions rested on cross-sectional statistical analysis. For zero-insertion analyses, partial confounding could come from invariant MAIT and iNKT cells.

Template switching, a step in the protocol, added a universal primer site, and cDNA carried unique molecular identifiers. TCRdb itself ran the 5' RACE reads through MiXCR, one entry per CDR3 protein. The sample yields approximately 300,000 distinct CDR3 sequences, roughly 10% seen once. Trimming cost V 4 bases and J 4 bases, with 7 bases left between them. Germline loops: CDR1 SQVTM, CDR2 ANQGSEA. The CDR3 has 11 residues. The same sample was also used in a study of yellow fever vaccine responses in identical twins.

The sequence was obtained from a woman between 18 and 29 years old in good health. What was sequenced was CD8+ T cells sorted from blood. The chain couples TRBV29-1 to TRBJ2-5, with D tentatively TRBD1 (5 bases). CDR3 loop: CSVAGPETQYF. As DNA, the CDR3 is TGCAGCGTTGCAGGGCCAGAGACCCAGTACTTC.